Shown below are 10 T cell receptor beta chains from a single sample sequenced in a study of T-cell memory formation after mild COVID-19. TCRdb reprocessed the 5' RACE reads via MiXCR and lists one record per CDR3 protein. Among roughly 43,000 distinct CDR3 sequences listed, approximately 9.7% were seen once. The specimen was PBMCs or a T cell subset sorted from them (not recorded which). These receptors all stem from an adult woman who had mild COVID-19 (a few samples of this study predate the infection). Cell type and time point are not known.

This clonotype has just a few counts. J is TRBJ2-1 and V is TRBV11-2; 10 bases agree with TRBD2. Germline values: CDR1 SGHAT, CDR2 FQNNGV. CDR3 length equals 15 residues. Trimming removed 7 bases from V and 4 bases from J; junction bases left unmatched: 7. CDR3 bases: TGTGCCAGCATCCCAGGGACTAGCGAGTACAATGAGCAGTTCTTC. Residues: CASIPGTSEYNEQFF.

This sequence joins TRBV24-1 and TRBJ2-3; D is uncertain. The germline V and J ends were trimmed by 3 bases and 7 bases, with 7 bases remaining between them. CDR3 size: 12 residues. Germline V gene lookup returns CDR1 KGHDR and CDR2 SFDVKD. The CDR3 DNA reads TGTGCCACCAGTGATCCCCGCTATACGCAGTATTTT. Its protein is CATSDPRYTQYF.

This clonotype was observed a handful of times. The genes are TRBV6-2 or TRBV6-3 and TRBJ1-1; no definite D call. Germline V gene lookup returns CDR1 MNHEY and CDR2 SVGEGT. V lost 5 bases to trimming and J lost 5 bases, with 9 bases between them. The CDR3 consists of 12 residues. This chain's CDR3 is CASSRRGTEAFF. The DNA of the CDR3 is TGTGCCAGCAGTCGCCGTGGAACTGAAGCTTTCTTT.

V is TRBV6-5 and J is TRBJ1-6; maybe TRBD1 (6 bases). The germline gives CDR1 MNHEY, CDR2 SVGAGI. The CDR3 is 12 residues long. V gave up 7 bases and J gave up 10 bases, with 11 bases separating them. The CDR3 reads CASTTGPSPLHF. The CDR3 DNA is TGTGCCAGCACTACAGGGCCATCACCCCTCCACTTT.

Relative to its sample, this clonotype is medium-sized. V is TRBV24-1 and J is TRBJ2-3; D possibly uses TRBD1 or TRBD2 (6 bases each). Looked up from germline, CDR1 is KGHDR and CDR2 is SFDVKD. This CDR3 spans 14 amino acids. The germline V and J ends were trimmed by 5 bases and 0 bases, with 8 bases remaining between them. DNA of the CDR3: TGTGCCACCAGTGGGAGGGGGAGCACAGATACGCAGTATTTT. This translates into CATSGRGSTDTQYF.

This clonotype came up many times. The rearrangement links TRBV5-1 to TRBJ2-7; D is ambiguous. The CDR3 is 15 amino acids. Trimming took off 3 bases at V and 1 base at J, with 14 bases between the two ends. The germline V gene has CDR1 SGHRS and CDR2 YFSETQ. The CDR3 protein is CASSSSRAASYEQYF. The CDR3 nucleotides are TGCGCCAGCAGCTCTTCAAGGGCAGCTTCCTACGAGCAGTACTTC.

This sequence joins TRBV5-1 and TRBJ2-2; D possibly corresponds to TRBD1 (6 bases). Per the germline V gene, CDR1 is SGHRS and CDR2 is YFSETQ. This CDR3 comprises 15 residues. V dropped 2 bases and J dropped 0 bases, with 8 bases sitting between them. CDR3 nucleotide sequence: TGCGCCAGCAGCTTTCAGGGGCCGAACACCGGGGAGCTGTTTTTT. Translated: CASSFQGPNTGELFF.

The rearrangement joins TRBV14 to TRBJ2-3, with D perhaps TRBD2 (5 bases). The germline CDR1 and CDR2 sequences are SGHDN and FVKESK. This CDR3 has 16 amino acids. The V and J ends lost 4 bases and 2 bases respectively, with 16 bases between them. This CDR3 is CASSLGVSRATDTQYF. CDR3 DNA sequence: TGTGCCAGCAGCCTAGGAGTATCGAGGGCCACAGATACGCAGTATTTT.

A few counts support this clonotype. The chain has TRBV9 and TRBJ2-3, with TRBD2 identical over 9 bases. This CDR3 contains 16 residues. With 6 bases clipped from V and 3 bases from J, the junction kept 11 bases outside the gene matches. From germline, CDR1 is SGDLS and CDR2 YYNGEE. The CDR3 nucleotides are TGTGCCAGCACCACTACAGGAAGCGGGAGGACAGATACGCAGTATTTT. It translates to CASTTTGSGRTDTQYF.

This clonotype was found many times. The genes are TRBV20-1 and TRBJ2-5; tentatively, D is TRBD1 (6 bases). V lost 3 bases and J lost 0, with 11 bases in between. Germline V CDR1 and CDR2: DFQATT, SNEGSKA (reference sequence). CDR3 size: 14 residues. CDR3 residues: CSASSWDNQETQYF. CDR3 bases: TGCAGTGCTAGTAGCTGGGACAACCAAGAGACCCAGTACTTC.